One and the same sample provided the 10 T cell receptor beta chains below, sequenced in a study of T cell changes during pregnancy in multiple sclerosis. TCRdb keeps only in-frame clones here, not all; method: immunoSEQ multiplex PCR. The data contain 75,000 to 95,000 clones, more than 85% of them singletons. The starting material was peripheral blood, obtained in the first trimester of pregnancy. The receptors here all came from a female donor with multiple sclerosis, enrolled in a pregnancy study.

This chain links TRBV18 with TRBJ1-1; tentative D call: TRBD1 (6 bases). V dropped 4 bases and J dropped 5 bases, with 17 bases sitting between them. The CDR3 consists of 15 residues. The germline V gene has CDR1 KGHSH and CDR2 LQKENI. CDR3 protein: CASSLEGGRGTEAFF. CDR3 sequence (DNA): TGTGCCAGCTCACTGGAGGGGGGGCGCGGGACTGAAGCTTTCTTT.

This chain uses TRBV28 with TRBJ2-7; D not resolved. This CDR3 is 13 amino acids long. CDR1 is MDHEN, CDR2 SYDVKM, per germline. The V end lost 8 bases, the J end lost 2 bases, and 13 bases lay between the germline ends. In DNA form, the CDR3 reads TGTGCCAGCCGCGTGGGCAAGCCCTACGAGCAGTACTTC. It translates to CASRVGKPYEQYF. Drawing the rest from reference TRBV28 and TRBJ2-7, the complete variable domain is DVKVTQSSRYLVKRTGEKVFLECVQDMDHENMFWYRQDPGLGLRLIYFSYDVKMKEKGDIPEGYSVSREKKERFSLILESASTNQTSMYLCASRVGKPYEQYFGPGTRLTVT.

The chain uses TRBV5-4 and TRBJ2-1, with 7 positions matching TRBD2. V gave up 4 bases and J gave up 4 bases; unmatched junction bases: 14. This CDR3 is 17 amino acids long. Germline CDR1 is SGHNT and CDR2 is YYREEE (reference sequence). CDR3 sequence reads: CASSPGRGTTNYNEQFF. The DNA of the CDR3 is TGTGCCAGCAGCCCGGGGCGCGGGACTACTAATTACAATGAGCAGTTCTTC.

In its sample, this clone was seen once. The V gene is TRBV11-2, the J gene TRBJ2-7; D possibly corresponds to TRBD1 (6 bases). Per germline, CDR1 SGHAT and CDR2 FQNNGV. Between the trimmed V and J ends, which lost 5 bases and 1 base, there was a span of 18 bases. The CDR3 is made up of 16 amino acids. The CDR3 spells CASSPPTGSLSYEQYF. CDR3 bases: TGTGCCAGCAGCCCGCCGACAGGATCTCTTTCCTACGAGCAGTACTTC.

J is TRBJ2-3 and V is TRBV2, with a possible D match to TRBD2 (5 bases). The CDR3 is made up of 15 amino acids. V was trimmed by 1 base and J by 0 bases, leaving 8 bases between them. The germline CDR1 and CDR2 sequences are SNHLY and FYNNEI. CDR3 sequence reads: CASSEVGGSTDTQYF. The DNA for the CDR3 is TGTGCCAGCAGTGAAGTCGGCGGGAGCACAGATACGCAGTATTTT.

This clone was observed a handful of times. This chain connects TRBV27 to TRBJ2-7; D might be TRBD2 (7 bases). The V gene's germline CDR1 is MNHEY and CDR2 SMNVEV (reference sequence). The CDR3 spans 16 residues. V shed 0 bases and J shed 4 bases, with 16 bases lying between them. The CDR3 DNA sequence: TGTGCCAGCAGTTTATCCGGACTAGGGGGGTTTTACGAGCAGTACTTC. Translation: CASSLSGLGGFYEQYF.

The V call is TRBV5-1, the J call TRBJ1-1, with 7 positions matching TRBD1. The CDR3 covers 16 residues. The trim removed 0 bases at V and 1 base at J, leaving 6 bases unmatched. CDR1 is SGHRS and CDR2 is YFSETQ in the germline V gene. CDR3 protein: CASSLVGGGWNTEAFF. The CDR3 DNA is TGCGCCAGCAGCTTGGTAGGGGGCGGATGGAACACTGAAGCTTTCTTT.

The chain links TRBV9 to TRBJ2-1; 9 bases align to TRBD2. The germline CDR1 and CDR2 sequences are SGDLS and YYNGEE. The ends lost 3 bases at V and 7 bases at J; junction bases unmatched: 20. The CDR3 is 19 amino acids. Written as DNA, the CDR3 is TGTGCCAGCAGCGCGTCAATCTGGCTATTAGCGGGAGAGGGGAATGAGCAGTTCTTC. Protein: CASSASIWLLAGEGNEQFF.

V is TRBV19 and J is TRBJ1-1, with TRBD1 as a possible D gene (5 bases). There are 17 residues in the CDR3. V lost 4 bases, J lost 3 bases, and 21 bases lay in between. The germline V gene encodes CDR1 LNHDA and CDR2 SQIVND (reference sequence). This chain's CDR3 is CASSTALYQGGDTEAFF. The CDR3 coding sequence is TGTGCCAGTAGTACCGCTTTATACCAGGGAGGGGACACTGAAGCTTTCTTT.

Of note for this clone: At one of its ends the junction is not consistent with the germline gene, which may arise from a read error. V and J are TRBV7-6 and TRBJ1-1; D might be TRBD1 (5 bases). Germline CDR1 and CDR2: SGHVS and FNYEAQ. The CDR3 extends over 14 amino acids. CDR3 in amino acids: CASSSWGENTEAFF. The CDR3 coding sequence is TGTGCCAGTAGCTCGTGGGGGGAGAACACTGAAGCTTTCTTT. The whole variable domain, remainder taken from reference TRBV7-6 and TRBJ1-1, is GAGVSQSPRYKVTKRGQDVALRCDPISGHVSLYWYRQALGQGPEFLTYFNYEAQQDKSGLPNDRFSAERPEGSISTLTIQRTEQRDSAMYRCASSSWGENTEAFFGQGTRLTVV.